The rows below give T cell receptor beta chains drawn from one sample of a study of shared clonotypes between healthy human individuals. The data were produced by immunoSEQ multiplex PCR, yet TCRdb's version contains in-frame clones alone and is incomplete. The sample carries hundreds of thousands of clones, around 67% recorded once. What was sequenced was memory CD4+ T cells sorted from blood. These receptors were collected from a woman aged 30 to 39 in good health. The CDR3 runs from the conserved cysteine through the conserved F or W. D genes are given only for firm matches. The size of a clone is reported for some rows only, either as once, few or many, or as a class for expanded clones.

J gene	D gene	V gene	clone size	CDR3 DNA	CDR3 protein
TRBJ2-5	TRBD2	TRBV9	.	TGTGCCAGCAGCGTCCAAATGGGACTAGCGGGAGTTGAGACCCAGTACTTC	CASSVQMGLAGVETQYF
TRBJ2-2	.	TRBV28	.	TGTGCCAGCAGTTCTCACCCAGACCCGTCCGGGGAGCTGTTTTTT	CASSSHPDPSGELFF
TRBJ1-1	TRBD1	TRBV19	.	TGTGCCAGTAGTGCGACAGGGGGCGCTTTCTTT	CASSATGGAFF
TRBJ2-7	TRBD2	TRBV7-9	.	TGTGCCAGCAGCCGATACCCCTCGCTAGCGGGAGAATGGGGGCAGTACTTC	CASSRYPSLAGEWGQYF
TRBJ2-5	.	TRBV12-1	.	TGTGCCAGTTGGGGGCGACAGGGCGGAGAGACCCAGTACTTC	CASWGRQGGETQYF
TRBJ2-6	.	TRBV11-2	.	TGTGCCAGCAGCCCCAGATACCTGGGGGGGGCCAACGTCCTGACTTTC	CASSPRYLGGANVLTF
TRBJ2-1	TRBD2	TRBV5-4	.	TGTGCCAGCAGCTTGGTTCTAGCGGGAGGGCCGGAGGATGAGCAGTTCTTC	CASSLVLAGGPEDEQFF
TRBJ2-7	.	TRBV11-2	.	TGTGCCAGCAGCTCCCCCCTCAGGGGGGACTACGAGCAGTACTTC	CASSSPLRGDYEQYF
TRBJ1-1	.	TRBV18	once	TGTGCCAGCTCAAAGACCGGGGTGGCGGACACTGAAGCTTTCTTT	CASSKTGVADTEAFF
TRBJ2-3	TRBD1	TRBV27	.	TGTGCCAGCAGTCTATTAGGAGGGTCAGGGGGCATAAGCACAGATACGCAGTATTTT	CASSLLGGSGGISTDTQYF
TRBJ1-1	.	TRBV27	.	TGTGCCAGCGGATGGGGACTCGGAGCTTTCTTT	CASGWGLGAFF
TRBJ1-1	TRBD1	TRBV11-3	.	TGTGCCAGCAGCTTAGGGGAAGGACAGGGGAGGACTGAAGCTTTCTTT	CASSLGEGQGRTEAFF
TRBJ2-1	TRBD2	TRBV28	.	TGTGCCAGCAGAGGGGTCGGAGCGGGAGAGGAGGAGCAGTTCTTC	CASRGVGAGEEEQFF
TRBJ1-1	.	TRBV5-5	few	TGTGCCAGCAGCTTCCGGAGGGGCTTAGAAGCTTTCTTT	CASSFRRGLEAFF
TRBJ1-5	TRBD1	TRBV29-1	.	TGCAGCGTTGCAGGGGGAGATAGCAATCAGCCCCAGCATTTT	CSVAGGDSNQPQHF
TRBJ2-1	.	TRBV30	.	TGTGCCTGGAGTGGAAGCGGTACAAACAATGAGCAGTTCTTC	CAWSGSGTNNEQFF
TRBJ2-1	.	TRBV7-3	.	TGTGCCAGCAGCTTAAATAGGGACCTGGAGCAGTTCTTC	CASSLNRDLEQFF
TRBJ2-3	.	TRBV6-5	.	TGTGCCAGCAGACCAGGGAAGGGAGTTGTCGATACGCAGTATTTT	CASRPGKGVVDTQYF
TRBJ2-7	TRBD2	TRBV6-1	.	TGTGCCAGCAGTGTGTCGCTAGCGGGAGGTTACTCCTACGAGCAGTACTTC	CASSVSLAGGYSYEQYF
TRBJ2-1	.	TRBV4-1	.	TGCGCCAGCAGCCCCACAGGCTCCCTCTCCTACAATGAGCAGTTCTTC	CASSPTGSLSYNEQFF
TRBJ2-7	TRBD1	TRBV5-1	few	TGCGCCAGCCGAGCAGGGGGAAACGAGCAGTACTTC	CASRAGGNEQYF
TRBJ2-3	.	TRBV29-1	.	TGCAGCGCTACACGGTCTCCTTCATACGATACGCAGTATTTT	CSATRSPSYDTQYF
TRBJ1-2	.	TRBV5-6	.	TGTGCCAGCTGCCTTTTGGACAGCTATGGCTACACCTTC	CASCLLDSYGYTF
TRBJ2-3	TRBD2	TRBV19	.	TGTGCCAGTAAGTCGGCCGGACTAGCGGGATTTAGCACAGATACGCAGTATTTT	CASKSAGLAGFSTDTQYF
TRBJ1-5	.	TRBV19	.	TGTGCCAGTATCGGGGGGGCAGCAAGTCAGCCCCAGCATTTT	CASIGGAASQPQHF
TRBJ1-4	.	TRBV5-8	.	TGTGCCAGCAGCTTGTTGGAGGGTAATGAAAAACTGTTTTTT	CASSLLEGNEKLFF
TRBJ2-3	TRBD2	TRBV14	.	TGTGCCAGCAGAAGAACAGGGGGACTAGCGGGAGAGACAGATACGCAGTATTTT	CASRRTGGLAGETDTQYF